Detailed here is one TCR beta chain. The target antigen is unknown. The missing CDR3 end, 3 residues past where the read stops, is filled in from the germline J gene. The table came from immunoSEQ multiplex PCR; TCRdb's copy has only in-frame clones and leaves some out. The listing contains roughly 32,000 clones. The sample originates from a study of T cells in women clearing cervical HPV infection. Study-level background: Case blood was drawn when the lesion was first found; control blood after infection became undetectable. Study-wide results and caveats: T-cell numbers per sample were unknown and may explain richness differences. CIN3+ cases had significantly higher TCR richness than controls; evenness did not differ.

The CDR3 runs to 18 residues. V shed 8 bases and J 0 bases; nucleotides not matched to a gene: 14. Germline loops: CDR1 SGHTA, CDR2 FQGTGA. This clonotype was obtained from a woman between 18 and 75 years old with a cervical HPV16 infection that either progressed to CIN3+ or cleared (not recorded which). Sample: blood buffy coat. This chain joins TRBV7-3 and TRBJ2-1; 9 positions match TRBD2. The DNA read from the CDR3 is TGTGCCAGCGCTATGGGCGGGAGGGCTAAGAGCTCCTACAATGAG. Residues: CASAMGGRAKSSYNE. The whole CDR3 reads CASAMGGRAKSSYNEQFF.